This T cell receptor beta chain was sequenced for a study of beta chain features in type 1 diabetes. The authors took one heparinised blood draw, averaging around 120 mL, from each donor. Expressed TCRB transcripts got sequenced, as all isolated RNA was reverse transcribed. The protocol was immunoSEQ multiplex PCR, while the TCRdb copy is restricted to in-frame clones and leaves out a portion. The sample consists of about 360,000 clones, roughly 12% of them appearing once. Germline lookup yields CDR1 SGHKS and CDR2 YYEKEE (reference sequence). CDR3 length: 11 amino acids. V lost 4 bases to trimming and J lost 11 bases, with 12 bases between them. This clone has more than one count but fewer than ten.

This receptor was taken from a man aged 18 to 35 in good health. The chain carries TRBV5-5 and TRBJ1-1; no clear D gene. Source material: naive CD4+ T cells from blood. Here the CDR3 DNA reads TGTGCCAGCAGCCAGTTTCCATTGGCTTTCTTT. Residues: CASSQFPLAFF.